The T cell receptor (beta chain) under discussion was sequenced for a study of OX40 agonist ivuxolimab in advanced cancers. Study at large: As their treatment, patients were administered ivuxolimab, an agonistic anti-OX40 (CD134) antibody. Subjects had a mean age of roughly 57 years, with a range of 23 to 79; just over 80% were male.

Data came from immunoSEQ multiplex PCR; TCRdb stores just in-frame clones and leaves some out. The table has 66,000 or so clones, roughly 87% seen once. Study-level results: Both blood CD4+ and CD8+ T cells showed clonal growth by week 6 at 0.1 to 3.0 mg/kg.

Notes on this clone: What it recognizes is unknown.

This clonotype was obtained from an adult with an advanced solid tumor such as melanoma, head and neck, liver or kidney cancer. Sequenced here: CD4+ or CD8+ T cells sorted from blood, sampled in a trial of the OX40 agonist ivuxolimab.

The CDR3 loop is CASSLGQGLGKNTEAFF. As DNA, the CDR3 is TGTGCCAGCAGCTTAGGACAGGGGTTGGGGAAGAACACTGAAGCTTTCTTT. The chain combines TRBV7-2 with TRBJ1-1, with 8 positions matching TRBD1. The CDR3 covers 17 residues. J gave up 1 base and V 1 base, and 8 bases lay outside the gene matches. From germline, CDR1 is SGHTA and CDR2 FQGNSA.